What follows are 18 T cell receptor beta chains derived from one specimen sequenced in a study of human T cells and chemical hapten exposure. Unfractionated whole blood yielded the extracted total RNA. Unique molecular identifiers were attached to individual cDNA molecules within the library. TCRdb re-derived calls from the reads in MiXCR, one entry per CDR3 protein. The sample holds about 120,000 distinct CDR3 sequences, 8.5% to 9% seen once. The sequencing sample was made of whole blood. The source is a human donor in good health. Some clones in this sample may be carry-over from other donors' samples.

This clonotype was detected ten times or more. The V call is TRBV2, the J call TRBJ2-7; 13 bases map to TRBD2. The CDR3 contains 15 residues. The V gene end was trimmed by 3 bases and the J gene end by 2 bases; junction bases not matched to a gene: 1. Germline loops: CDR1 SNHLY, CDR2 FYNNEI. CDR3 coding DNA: TGTGCCAGCAGTGAGGGGACTAGCGGGACCTACGAGCAGTACTTC. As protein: CASSEGTSGTYEQYF.

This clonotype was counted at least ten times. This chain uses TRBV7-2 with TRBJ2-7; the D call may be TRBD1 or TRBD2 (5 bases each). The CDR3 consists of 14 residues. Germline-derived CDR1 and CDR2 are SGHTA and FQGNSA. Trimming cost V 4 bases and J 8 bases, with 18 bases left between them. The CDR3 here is CASSSPTLEGKQYF. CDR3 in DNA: TGTGCCAGCAGCTCACCCACGCTCGAGGGGAAGCAGTACTTC.

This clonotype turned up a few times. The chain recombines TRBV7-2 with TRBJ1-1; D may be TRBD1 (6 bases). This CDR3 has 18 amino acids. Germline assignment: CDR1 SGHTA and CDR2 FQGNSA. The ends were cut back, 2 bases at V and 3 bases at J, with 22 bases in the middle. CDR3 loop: CASSLKGQGLGEDTEAFF. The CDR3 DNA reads TGTGCCAGCAGCTTAAAAGGGCAGGGGCTGGGAGAGGACACTGAAGCTTTCTTT.

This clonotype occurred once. The CDR3 is CAREERNQETQYF. CDR3 DNA sequence: TGTGCCAGGGAGGAGCGTAACCAAGAGACCCAGTACTTC. V gene TRBV2 combines with J gene TRBJ2-5; a possible D gene is TRBD2 (5 bases). Germline V lookup: CDR1 SNHLY, CDR2 FYNNEI. Trimming cost V 9 bases and J 0 bases, with 11 bases left between them. The CDR3 is made up of 13 amino acids. The full variable domain, with the rest looked up from reference TRBV2 and TRBJ2-5, is EPEVTQTPSHQVTQMGQEVILRCVPISNHLYFYWYRQILGQKVEFLVSFYNNEISEKSEIFDDQFSVERPDGSNFTLKIRSTKLEDSAMYFCAREERNQETQYFGPGTRLLVL.

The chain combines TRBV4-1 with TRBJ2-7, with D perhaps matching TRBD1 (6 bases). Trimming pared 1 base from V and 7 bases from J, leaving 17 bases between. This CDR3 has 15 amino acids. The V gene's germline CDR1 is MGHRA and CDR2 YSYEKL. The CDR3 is CASSQGTVISREQYF. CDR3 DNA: TGCGCCAGCAGCCAAGGGACAGTCATATCGCGGGAGCAGTACTTC.

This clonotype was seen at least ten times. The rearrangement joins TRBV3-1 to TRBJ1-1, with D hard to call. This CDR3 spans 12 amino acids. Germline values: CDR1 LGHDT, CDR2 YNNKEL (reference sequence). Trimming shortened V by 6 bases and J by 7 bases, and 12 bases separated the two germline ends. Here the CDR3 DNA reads TGTGCCAGCAGAGCAGAGGGAGTTGAAGCTTTCTTT. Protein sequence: CASRAEGVEAFF.

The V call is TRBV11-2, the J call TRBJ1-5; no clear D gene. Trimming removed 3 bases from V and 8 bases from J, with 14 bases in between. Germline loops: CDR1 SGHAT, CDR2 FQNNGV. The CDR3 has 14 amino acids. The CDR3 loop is CASSFASGGEPQHF. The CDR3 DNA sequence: TGTGCCAGCAGCTTTGCAAGTGGCGGGGAGCCCCAGCATTTT.

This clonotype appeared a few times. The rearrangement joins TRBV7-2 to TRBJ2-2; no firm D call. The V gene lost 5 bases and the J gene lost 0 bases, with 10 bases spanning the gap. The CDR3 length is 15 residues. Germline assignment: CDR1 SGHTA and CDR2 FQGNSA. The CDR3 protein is CASSPTWTNTGELFF. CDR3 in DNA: TGTGCCAGCAGCCCGACTTGGACGAACACCGGGGAGCTGTTTTTT.

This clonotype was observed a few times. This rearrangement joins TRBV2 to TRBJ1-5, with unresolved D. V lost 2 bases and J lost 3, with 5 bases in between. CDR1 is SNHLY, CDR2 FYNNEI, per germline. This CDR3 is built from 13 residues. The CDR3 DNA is TGTGCCAGCAGTGAACGGATCAATCAGCCCCAGCATTTT. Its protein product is CASSERINQPQHF. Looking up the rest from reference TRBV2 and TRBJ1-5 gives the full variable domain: EPEVTQTPSHQVTQMGQEVILRCVPISNHLYFYWYRQILGQKVEFLVSFYNNEISEKSEIFDDQFSVERPDGSNFTLKIRSTKLEDSAMYFCASSERINQPQHFGDGTRLSIL.

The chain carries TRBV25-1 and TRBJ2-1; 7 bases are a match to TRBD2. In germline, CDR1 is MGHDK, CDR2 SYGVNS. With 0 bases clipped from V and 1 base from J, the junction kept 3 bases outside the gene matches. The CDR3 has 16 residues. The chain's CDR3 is CASSEYGGGSYNEQFF. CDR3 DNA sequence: TGTGCCAGCAGTGAATATGGGGGGGGATCCTACAATGAGCAGTTCTTC.

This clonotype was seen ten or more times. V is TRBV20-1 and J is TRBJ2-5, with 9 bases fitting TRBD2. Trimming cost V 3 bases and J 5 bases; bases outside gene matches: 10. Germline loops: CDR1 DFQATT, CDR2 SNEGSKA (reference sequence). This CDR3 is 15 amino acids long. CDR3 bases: TGCAGTGCTAGTTCAGCGGGGGGATTTTACGAGACCCAGTACTTC. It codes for CSASSAGGFYETQYF.

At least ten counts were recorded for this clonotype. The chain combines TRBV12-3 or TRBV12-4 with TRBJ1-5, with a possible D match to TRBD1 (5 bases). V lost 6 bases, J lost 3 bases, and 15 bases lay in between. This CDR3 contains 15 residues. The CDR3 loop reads CASRPTVADNQPQHF. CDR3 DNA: TGTGCCAGCAGGCCGACAGTTGCGGACAATCAGCCCCAGCATTTT.

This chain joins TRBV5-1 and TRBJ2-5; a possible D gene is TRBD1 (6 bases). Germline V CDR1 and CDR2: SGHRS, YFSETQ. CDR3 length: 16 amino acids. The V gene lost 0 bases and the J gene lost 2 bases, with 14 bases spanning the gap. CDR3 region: CASSLVLGQTQETQYF. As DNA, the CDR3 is TGCGCCAGCAGCTTGGTTCTAGGACAGACGCAAGAGACCCAGTACTTC. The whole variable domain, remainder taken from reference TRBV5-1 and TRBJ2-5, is KAGVTQTPRYLIKTRGQQVTLSCSPISGHRSVSWYQQTPGQGLQFLFEYFSETQRNKGNFPGRFSGRQFSNSRSEMNVSTLELGDSALYLCASSLVLGQTQETQYFGPGTRLLVL.

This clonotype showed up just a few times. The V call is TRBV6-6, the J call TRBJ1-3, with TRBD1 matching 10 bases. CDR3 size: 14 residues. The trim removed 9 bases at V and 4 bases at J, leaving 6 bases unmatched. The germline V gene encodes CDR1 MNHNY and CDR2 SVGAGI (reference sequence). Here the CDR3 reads CASCRDRGGNTIYF. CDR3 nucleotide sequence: TGTGCCAGTTGCCGGGACAGGGGAGGAAACACCATATATTTT.

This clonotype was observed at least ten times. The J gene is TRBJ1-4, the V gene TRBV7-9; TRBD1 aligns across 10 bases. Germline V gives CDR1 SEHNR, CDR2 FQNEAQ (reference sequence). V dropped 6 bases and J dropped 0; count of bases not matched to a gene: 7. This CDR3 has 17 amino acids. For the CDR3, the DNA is TGTGCCAGCAGTTTTACCGGGACAGGGGCAACTAATGAAAAACTGTTTTTT. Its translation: CASSFTGTGATNEKLFF. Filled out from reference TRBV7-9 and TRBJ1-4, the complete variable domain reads DTGVSQNPRHKITKRGQNVTFRCDPISEHNRLYWYRQTLGQGPEFLTYFQNEAQLEKSRLLSDRFSAERPKGSFSTLEIQRTEQGDSAMYLCASSFTGTGATNEKLFFGSGTQLSVL.

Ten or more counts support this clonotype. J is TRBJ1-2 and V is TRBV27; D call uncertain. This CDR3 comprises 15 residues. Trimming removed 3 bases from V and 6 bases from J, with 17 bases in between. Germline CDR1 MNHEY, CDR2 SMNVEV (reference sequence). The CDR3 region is CASSFRHQVKDGYTF. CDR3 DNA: TGTGCCAGCAGTTTCCGCCATCAGGTTAAGGATGGCTACACCTTC.

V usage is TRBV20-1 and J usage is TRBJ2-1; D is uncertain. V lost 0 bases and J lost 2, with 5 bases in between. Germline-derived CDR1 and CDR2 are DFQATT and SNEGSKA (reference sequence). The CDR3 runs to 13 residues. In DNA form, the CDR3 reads TGCAGTGCTAGAGATCAAACCTACAATGAGCAGTTCTTC. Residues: CSARDQTYNEQFF.

The CDR3, as DNA: TGTGCCAGCAGTTACACACAGGGTAGGGGTGAAAAACTGTTTTTT. Amino acid sequence: CASSYTQGRGEKLFF. The chain couples TRBV6-5 to TRBJ1-4; TRBD1 is a possible D gene (6 bases). The V and J ends lost 2 bases and 7 bases respectively, with 14 bases between them. The CDR3 runs 15 residues. Per the germline V gene, CDR1 is MNHEY and CDR2 is SVGAGI.